This record concerns one TCR beta chain sequence. The target of this receptor is not known. No clone much larger than this one lies a single base away; base qualities are absent. Sequences SGHTA (CDR1) and FQGNSA (CDR2) are obtained from the germline V gene. From cysteine to phenylalanine, the CDR3 is 15 amino acids long. Only the CDR3 portion is preserved as DNA: 45 bases, with reading frame beginning at the first base. Relative to germline, V is missing 5 bases and J is missing 1 base, with 7 bases of the junction outside any gene match. Patients with autoimmune disease history or receiving systemic immunosuppression were excluded from the trial. Peripheral blood for TCR sequencing was collected from all dose cohorts at baseline, on cycle 4 day 1, and on cycle 7 day 1. The samples were drawn from a first-in-human, open-label, multicenter phase I dose-escalation trial of ivuxolimab. Adults with locally advanced or metastatic melanoma, renal cell carcinoma, hepatocellular carcinoma or head and neck squamous cell carcinoma were enrolled in the trial. Before TCR sequencing, CD4+ T cells and CD8+ T cells were sorted from peripheral blood as separate populations.

These data belong to a study of OX40 agonist ivuxolimab in advanced cancers. As for the study more broadly: The costimulatory receptor OX40 (CD134) was targeted by ivuxolimab, a fully human IgG2 agonistic monoclonal antibody. Intravenous ivuxolimab was administered to patients every 2 weeks at six dose levels: 0.01, 0.1, 0.3, 1.5, 3 and 10 mg/kg. The point of sequencing TCRbeta in the periphery was to test whether ivuxolimab changed TCR sequence diversity and drove clonal T-cell expansion. Partial responses were achieved by three dose-escalation patients, of whom one had hepatocellular carcinoma and two had cutaneous melanoma. The paper describes the monotherapy dose-escalation part (N = 52 patients) of the phase I trial of ivuxolimab. Patients were allowed to have had prior anti-PD-1, anti-PD-L1 or anti-CTLA-4 therapy, and more than 35% of the dose-escalation patients had been treated with checkpoint inhibitors. Among the roughly 54 dose-escalation patients, about 19 had hepatocellular carcinoma, approximately 15 melanoma, 9 renal cell carcinoma and 9 head and neck cancer. A male proportion of roughly 85% and a mean age of approximately 61 years, ranging from about 23 to 90, were recorded for the dose-escalation cohort. Broad study findings and their caveats: Clonal expansion of both CD4+ and CD8+ blood T cells was observed from baseline to week 6 at doses 0.1 to 3.0 mg/kg. Partial responders in the 0.1-3.0 mg/kg groups had among the lowest normalized peripheral clonal expansion, especially among CD8+ T cells. Low levels of normalized T-cell clonal expansion were also seen in some patients who did not respond. After ivuxolimab, more expanded clones were found on average in CD8+ T cells than in CD4+ T cells. Antigen specificity was not determined for the clonally expanded peripheral T cells.

Genomic DNA was extracted from sorted cells for sequencing of the TCRbeta CDR3 region. TCRbeta CDR3 regions were sequenced using the immunoSEQ Assay. The immuneACCESS repertoire file appears here via TCRdb, limited to in-frame rearrangements. These files lack a portion of the clones; in checked studies, under half of the deficit traces to unresolved V genes, and the cause of the others is not known. The table for this sample lists some 77,000 clones; about 93% of them were counted only once. Of the sample, about 0.34% is held by the ten largest clones. Sequencing was performed on CD4+ or CD8+ T cells sorted from blood, taken in a trial of the OX40 agonist ivuxolimab. This receptor chain uses TRBV7-2 and TRBJ1-1; the central 7 bases match TRBD1. This TCR was sampled from an adult with an advanced solid tumor such as melanoma, head and neck, liver or kidney cancer. The CDR3 here reads CASSPSGQPNTEAFF. The nucleotide sequence reads as follows: TGTGCCAGCAGCCCCTCGGGACAGCCGAACACTGAAGCTTTCTTT.